The clone carrying this TCR beta chain was found many times. V lost 4 bases, J lost 3 bases, and 10 bases lay in between. Germline CDR1 and CDR2: SGHRS and YFSETQ. This CDR3 is built from 13 residues. This specimen belongs to a study of early T cells in non-severe SARS-CoV-2 infection. Study at large: Bulk RNA isolated from unsorted whole blood underwent sequencing; chains were not paired.

As part of library construction, unique molecular identifiers were attached to individual cDNA molecules. TCRdb analysed the 5' RACE reads with MiXCR anew, one entry per CDR3 protein. The sample contains roughly 25,000 distinct CDR3 sequences, around 4% of which appear only once. The clonotype originates from an adult who was a healthcare worker with PCR-confirmed SARS-CoV-2 infection or an uninfected control (not recorded which). The J gene is TRBJ1-2, the V gene TRBV5-1, with D unresolved. The sequenced sample consisted of whole blood. The CDR3 DNA is TGCGCCAGCAGCCCGGTGACGGACTATGGCTACACCTTC. This codes for CASSPVTDYGYTF.